The present TCR beta chain was sequenced within a study of regulatory T cells in long-lasting Graves disease. Study background: New Graves' disease cases had less than 3 months of antithyroid drugs.

Relying on iRepertoire HTBI primers and Arm-PCR of CDR3 regions, the team built TCR beta libraries. Using its own MiXCR run on the multiplex PCR reads, TCRdb lists one record per CDR3 protein. Here the sample spans 300,000 to 450,000 distinct CDR3 sequences, roughly 15% being singletons. Time point noted: newly diagnosed GD, antithyroid drugs for less than 3 months. Extracted PBMC RNA gave rise to the TCR library. This clonotype was detected many times. This clonotype was obtained from a female donor with Graves disease. The sequencing used peripheral blood mononuclear cells (PBMCs), collected at new diagnosis, from a patient treated with antithyroid drugs.

The CDR3 loop reads CSADPPRTVTEAFF. The CDR3, as DNA: TGCAGTGCTGACCCACCTCGGACAGTGACTGAAGCTTTCTTT. This sequence joins TRBV20-1 and TRBJ1-1, with D perhaps TRBD1 (6 bases). CDR3 length equals 14 residues. From germline, CDR1 is DFQATT and CDR2 SNEGSKA (reference sequence). V shed 5 bases and J shed 5 bases, with 18 bases lying between them.